This T cell receptor beta chain was sequenced during a study of human T cells and chemical hapten exposure (dated by TCRdb to the early 2020s). Background for the entire study: For sensitization, 2% DPC in acetone was applied to a roughly 2 cm by roughly 2 cm area of upper inner arm skin. Patients additionally received weekly therapeutic DPC doses to the scalp throughout the roughly 26-week study period. Libraries were combined into a pool for sequencing, and differences in TCR yield between samples came mainly from small differences in library volumes within the pool. Alopecia areata with under or over 50% scalp involvement, alopecia totalis and alopecia universalis were represented in the patient cohort, which was mostly female. Patch testing was done on the upper back using Finn chambers containing 0.01% DPC, and results were scored after 6 days according to International Contact Dermatitis Research Group standards. Blood samples were taken from patients before sensitization (week 0) and at 2, 6 and about 24 weeks after DPC sensitization. Nearly 30 alopecia patients provided blood for TCR sequencing at one to four time points (pre-sensitization, 2, 6 and 24 weeks). The study tracked peripheral blood TCR repertoire changes in vivo during primary and secondary sensitization to the hapten diphenylcyclopropenone (DPC) in alopecia patients. The research as a whole found: All patients had alopecia, a presumed autoimmune disease, so their immune response might differ from that of healthy individuals. Repeated subsampling changed both the strength of the expansion versus patch-test correlation and the threshold at which that correlation became significant. A positive correlation was found between the number of PT1 expanded TCRs and patch test score, with significance reached at thresholds 8, 16 and 32 but not 4. Significantly more large CDR3 similarity clusters were formed by expanded TCRs than by pre-sensitization or healthy control sets, consistent with antigen-driven responses. DPC sensitization did not change the number of TCRs with a frequency above 1 in 1000, and there was no evidence of changes in global repertoire structure.

Concerning this clonotype: No cognate antigen has been identified for it. No per-base quality is available; no much larger clone lies one base away.

Libraries were prepared through RACE. Sequencing took place on a NextSeq 500. Library preparation attached unique molecular identifiers to individual cDNA molecules for quantitative, reproducible TCR counting. Each blood RNA sample was used to sequence both TCR alpha and TCR beta chains. In the source study's methods: Samples had a median of around 92,000 TCRs, with a range from roughly 23,224 to 750,000. The Decombinator software suite was used to annotate V, J and CDR3 in the TCR reads. For the PS versus PT1 abundance plots, all samples were subsampled to the same number of TCRs (28,000). Expanded TCRs were defined as absent before sensitization and observed at least eight times at the 2-week time point. TCRdb reprocessing: public reads trimmed at Q25 with fastp, clones called with MiXCR, in-frame beta chains kept. Each CDR3 protein gets just one entry, which takes the most common genes and DNA from the rows behind it. For this entry, the V and J calls and clone size follow TCRdb and not the study's own pipeline. The sample yields 190,000 or so distinct CDR3 sequences; around 30% were counted once. The top ten clonotypes cover 2.5% to 3.5% of the sample.

For this chain, trimming is 6 bases at the V end and 4 bases at the J end, and the number of junction bases without a gene match is 9. Including the terminal cysteine and phenylalanine, the CDR3 comprises 15 residues. Here the CDR3 DNA is all that survives: 45 bases in frame from base 1. CDR1 and CDR2, looked up from the germline V gene (reference sequence), are MNHEY and SMNVEV. Taken with the paper, the label for time point translates to: pre-sensitization, week 0. In the paper's terms, the treatment or condition label means: therapeutic diphenylcyclopropenone sensitization with weekly scalp DPC. At each patch-test visit, blood was drawn before the patch test was applied. Patients were eligible if aged 18 to 70, diagnosed with alopecia and judged suitable for DPC therapy, and pregnant patients were excluded. Total RNA was isolated from unfractionated whole blood collected in Tempus Blood RNA tubes.

This specimen consisted of whole blood, obtained in connection with sensitization to the hapten diphenylcyclopropenone (DPC). This receptor was obtained from a woman aged 25 to 45 with alopecia areata. Some clones in this sample may be carry-over from other donors' samples. The chain was built from TRBV27 and TRBJ1-2, and TRBD1 matches 9 of the central bases. The CDR3 amino acid sequence is: CASSPRQGVRYGYTF. The DNA is TGTGCCAGCAGCCCCAGACAGGGGGTTCGCTATGGCTACACCTTC.